Described below is a single TCR beta chain sequence and its context. Its antigen is undetermined. These data are taken from a study of human T cells and chemical hapten exposure. Study context: The use of 2% DPC on around 2 cm by around 2 cm of upper inner arm skin constituted sensitization.

Study outcomes and limitations: Relative to control repertoires, expanded TCRs gave rise to significantly more large CDR3 similarity clusters. TCRs above 1 in 1000 frequency stayed constant with DPC sensitization.

Time point given: pre-sensitization, week 0. Treatment indicated: therapeutic diphenylcyclopropenone sensitization with weekly scalp DPC. TCRdb itself ran the RACE reads through MiXCR, one entry per CDR3 protein. The table shows 100,000 to 150,000 distinct CDR3 sequences, with roughly 14% occurring only once. The CDR3 contains 16 residues. V lost 3 bases, J lost 4 bases, and 9 bases stayed unmatched. Germline assignment: CDR1 KGHSH and CDR2 LQKENI. The starting material was whole blood, obtained in connection with sensitization to the hapten diphenylcyclopropenone (DPC). The rearrangement uses TRBV18 and TRBJ1-1; 9 bases align to TRBD1. This clonotype was sampled from a woman younger than 30 with alopecia areata. Some clones in this sample may be carry-over from other donors' samples. CDR3 amino acids: CASSPSQGARRTEAFF. The DNA for the CDR3 is TGTGCCAGCTCACCCTCACAGGGGGCTCGGCGCACTGAAGCTTTCTTT.